This T cell receptor beta chain was documented in a study of blood T cell repertoires in COVID-19. Turning to the study itself: Samples representing acute and convalescent COVID-19 were sourced from the United States, Italy and Spain. In each case, the material was cDNA or gDNA derived from T cells, B-cell-depleted T cells, or PBMCs.

The CDR3 covers 14 residues. Trimming removed 7 bases from V and 0 bases from J; junction bases left unmatched: 5. Germline assignment: CDR1 MNHEY and CDR2 SVGEGT. Authors' data handling: Researchers report that nucleated cell counts were estimated from reference gene primer amplification. TCRdb's copy holds only in-frame clones and misses some; the assay was immunoSEQ multiplex PCR. V and J calls and clone size are as listed in that table; D and trimming were resolved from the DNA. The repertoire consists of 150,000 to 200,000 clones, with approximately 89% occurring once and the leading ten covering less than 3.5%.

The chain uses TRBV6-2 or TRBV6-3 and TRBJ1-2, with 7 bases matching TRBD1. Sequenced input: peripheral blood. This TCR came from a man aged 70 or older with acute or convalescent COVID-19. The CDR3 bases are TGTGCCAGCATCCCGACAGGGCCTAACTATGGCTACACCTTC. This gives the protein CASIPTGPNYGYTF.